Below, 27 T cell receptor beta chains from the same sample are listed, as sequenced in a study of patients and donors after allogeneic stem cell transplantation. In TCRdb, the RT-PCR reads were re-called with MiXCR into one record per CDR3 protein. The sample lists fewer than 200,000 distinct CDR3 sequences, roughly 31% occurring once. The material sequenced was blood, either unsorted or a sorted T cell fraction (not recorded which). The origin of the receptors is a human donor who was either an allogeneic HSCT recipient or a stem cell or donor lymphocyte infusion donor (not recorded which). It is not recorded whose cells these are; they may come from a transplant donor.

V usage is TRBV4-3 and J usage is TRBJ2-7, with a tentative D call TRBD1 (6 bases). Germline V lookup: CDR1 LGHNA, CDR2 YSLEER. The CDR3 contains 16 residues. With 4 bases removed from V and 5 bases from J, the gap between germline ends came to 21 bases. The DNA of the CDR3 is TGCGCCAGCAGCCCATCGCCCACCGGGCGACAGGACGAGCAGTACTTC. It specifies CASSPSPTGRQDEQYF.

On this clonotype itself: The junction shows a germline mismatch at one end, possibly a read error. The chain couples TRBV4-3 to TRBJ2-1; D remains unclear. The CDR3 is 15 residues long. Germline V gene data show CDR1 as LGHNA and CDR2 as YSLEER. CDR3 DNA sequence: TGCGCCAGCAGCCAAGATCCGGCCCCGCTTAGTTACCGGGTCTTC. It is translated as CASSQDPAPLSYRVF.

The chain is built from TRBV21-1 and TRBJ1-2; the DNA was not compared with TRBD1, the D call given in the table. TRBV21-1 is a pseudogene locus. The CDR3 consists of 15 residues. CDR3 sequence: CASSKEGGRGYGYTF. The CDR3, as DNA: TGTGCCAGCAGCAAAGAGGGGGGTCGTGGCTATGGCTACACCTTC.

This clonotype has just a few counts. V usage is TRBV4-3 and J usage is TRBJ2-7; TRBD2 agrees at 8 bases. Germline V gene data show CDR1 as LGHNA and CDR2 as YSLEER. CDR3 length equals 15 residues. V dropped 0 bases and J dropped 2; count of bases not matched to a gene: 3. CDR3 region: CASSQDTSGAYEQYF. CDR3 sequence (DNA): TGCGCCAGCAGCCAAGATACTAGCGGCGCCTACGAGCAGTACTTC.

CDR3 nucleotides: TGTGCCAGCAGCCGGGACATCCCTGGGGTACTATACGGCTACACCTTC. As protein: CASSRDIPGVLYGYTF. The rearrangement uses TRBV6-5 and TRBJ1-2; TRBD1 is a possible D gene (6 bases). CDR3 size: 16 residues. The germline gives CDR1 MNHEY, CDR2 SVGAGI. With 6 bases removed from V and 8 bases from J, the gap between germline ends came to 25 bases.

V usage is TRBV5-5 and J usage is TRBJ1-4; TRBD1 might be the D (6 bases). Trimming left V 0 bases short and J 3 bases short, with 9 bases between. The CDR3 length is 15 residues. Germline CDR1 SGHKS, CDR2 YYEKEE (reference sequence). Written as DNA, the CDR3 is TGTGCCAGCAGCTTGGTGGGGGCGTCTAATGAAAAACTGTTTTTT. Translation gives CASSLVGASNEKLFF.

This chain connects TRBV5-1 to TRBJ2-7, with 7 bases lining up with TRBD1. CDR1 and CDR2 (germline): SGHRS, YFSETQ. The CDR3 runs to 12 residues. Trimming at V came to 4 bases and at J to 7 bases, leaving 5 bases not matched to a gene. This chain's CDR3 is CASSRQGREQYF. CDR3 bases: TGCGCCAGCAGCCGACAGGGTAGGGAGCAGTACTTC.

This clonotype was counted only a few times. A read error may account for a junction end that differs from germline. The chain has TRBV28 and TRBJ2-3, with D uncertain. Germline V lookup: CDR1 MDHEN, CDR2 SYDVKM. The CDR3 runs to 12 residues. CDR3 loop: CASSLSTHTQYF. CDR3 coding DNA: TGTGCCAGCAGTCTAAGCACACATACGCAGTATTTT. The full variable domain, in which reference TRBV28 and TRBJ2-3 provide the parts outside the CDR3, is DVKVTQSSRYLVKRTGEKVFLECVQDMDHENMFWYRQDPGLGLRLIYFSYDVKMKEKGDIPEGYSVSREKKERFSLILESASTNQTSMYLCASSLSTHTQYFGPGTRLTVL.

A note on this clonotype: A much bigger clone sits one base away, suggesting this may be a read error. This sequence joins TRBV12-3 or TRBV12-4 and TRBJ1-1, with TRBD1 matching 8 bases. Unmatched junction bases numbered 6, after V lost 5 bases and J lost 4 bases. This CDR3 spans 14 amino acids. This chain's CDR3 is CASSLTGVGTEAFF. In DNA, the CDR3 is TGTGCCAGCAGTCTGACAGGGGTGGGCACTGAAGCTTTCTTT.

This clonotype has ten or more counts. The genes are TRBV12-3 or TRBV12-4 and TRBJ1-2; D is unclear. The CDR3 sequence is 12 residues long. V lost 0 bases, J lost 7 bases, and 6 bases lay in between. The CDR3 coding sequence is TGTGCCAGCAGTTTAGCGCCGGTTGGCTACACCTTC. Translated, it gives CASSLAPVGYTF.

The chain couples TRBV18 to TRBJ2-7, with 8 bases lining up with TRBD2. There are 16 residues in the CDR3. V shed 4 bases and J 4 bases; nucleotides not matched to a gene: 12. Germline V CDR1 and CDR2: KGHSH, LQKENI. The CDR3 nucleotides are TGTGCCAGCTCACAAAGCGGGGGTAACCTATATTACGAGCAGTACTTC. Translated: CASSQSGGNLYYEQYF.

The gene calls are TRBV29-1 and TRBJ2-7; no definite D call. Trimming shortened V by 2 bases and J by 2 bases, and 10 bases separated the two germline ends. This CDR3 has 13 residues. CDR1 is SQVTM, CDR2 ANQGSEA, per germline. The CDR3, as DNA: TGCAGCGTTGAACTCCAGGCCCCCTACGAGCAGTACTTC. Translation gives CSVELQAPYEQYF.

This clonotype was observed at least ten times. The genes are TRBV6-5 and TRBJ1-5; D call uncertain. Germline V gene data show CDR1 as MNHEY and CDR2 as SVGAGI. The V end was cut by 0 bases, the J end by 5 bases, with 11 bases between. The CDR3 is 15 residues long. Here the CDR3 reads CASSYSYDRHQPQHF. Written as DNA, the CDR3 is TGTGCCAGCAGTTACTCCTACGACCGTCATCAGCCCCAGCATTTT.

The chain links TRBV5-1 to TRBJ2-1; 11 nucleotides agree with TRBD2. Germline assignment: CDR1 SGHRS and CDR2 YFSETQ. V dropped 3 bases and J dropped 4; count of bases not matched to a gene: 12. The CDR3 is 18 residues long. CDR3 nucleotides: TGCGCCAGCAGCTGGAGACTAGCGGGACCGGTCGGGTACAATGAGCAGTTCTTC. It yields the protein CASSWRLAGPVGYNEQFF.

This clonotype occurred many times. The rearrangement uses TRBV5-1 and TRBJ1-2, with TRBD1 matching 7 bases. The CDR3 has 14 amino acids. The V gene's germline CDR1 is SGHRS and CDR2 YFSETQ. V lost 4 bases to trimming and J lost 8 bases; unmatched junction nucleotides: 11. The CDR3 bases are TGCGCCAGCAGCGACGCTCCCCAGGGGGACGGCTACACCTTC. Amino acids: CASSDAPQGDGYTF.

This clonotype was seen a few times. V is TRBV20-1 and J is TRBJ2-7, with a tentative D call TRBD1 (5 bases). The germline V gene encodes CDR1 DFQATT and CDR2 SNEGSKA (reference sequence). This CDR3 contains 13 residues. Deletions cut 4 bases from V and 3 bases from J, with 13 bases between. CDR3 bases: TGCAGTGCTAACTGGGGCTTTCTCTACGAGCAGTACTTC. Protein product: CSANWGFLYEQYF.

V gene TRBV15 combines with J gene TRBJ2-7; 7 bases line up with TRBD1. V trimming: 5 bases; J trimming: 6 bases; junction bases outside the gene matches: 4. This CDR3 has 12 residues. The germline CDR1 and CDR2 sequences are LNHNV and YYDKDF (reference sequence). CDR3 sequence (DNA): TGTGCCACCAGCCGGTGGACAGGCGAGCAGTACTTC. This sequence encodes CATSRWTGEQYF.

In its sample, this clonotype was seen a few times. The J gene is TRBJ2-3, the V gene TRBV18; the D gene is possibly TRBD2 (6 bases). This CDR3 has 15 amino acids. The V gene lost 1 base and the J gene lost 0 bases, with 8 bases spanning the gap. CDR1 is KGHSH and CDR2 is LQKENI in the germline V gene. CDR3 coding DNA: TGTGCCAGCTCACCACGAAGCGGGAGCACAGATACGCAGTATTTT. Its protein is CASSPRSGSTDTQYF.

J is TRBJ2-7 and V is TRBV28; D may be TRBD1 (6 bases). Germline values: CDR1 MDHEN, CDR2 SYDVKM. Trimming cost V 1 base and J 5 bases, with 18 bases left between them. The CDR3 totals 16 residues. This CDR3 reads CASSLSGELIRDEQYF. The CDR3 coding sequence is TGTGCCAGCAGTTTATCAGGGGAGCTTATCCGGGACGAGCAGTACTTC. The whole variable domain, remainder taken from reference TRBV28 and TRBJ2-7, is DVKVTQSSRYLVKRTGEKVFLECVQDMDHENMFWYRQDPGLGLRLIYFSYDVKMKEKGDIPEGYSVSREKKERFSLILESASTNQTSMYLCASSLSGELIRDEQYFGPGTRLTVT.

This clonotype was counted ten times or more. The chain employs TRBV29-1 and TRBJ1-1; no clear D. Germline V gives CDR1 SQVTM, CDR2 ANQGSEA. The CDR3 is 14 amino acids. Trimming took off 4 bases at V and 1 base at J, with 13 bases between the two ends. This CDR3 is CSVAVPVRNTEAFF. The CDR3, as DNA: TGCAGCGTTGCGGTCCCAGTGAGGAACACTGAAGCTTTCTTT.

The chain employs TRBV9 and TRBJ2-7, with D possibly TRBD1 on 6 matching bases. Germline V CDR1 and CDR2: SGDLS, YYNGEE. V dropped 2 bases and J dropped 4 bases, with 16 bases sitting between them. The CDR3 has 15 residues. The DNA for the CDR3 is TGTGCCAGCAGCGTCCGGGACACCACCGTTTACGAGCAGTACTTC. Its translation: CASSVRDTTVYEQYF.

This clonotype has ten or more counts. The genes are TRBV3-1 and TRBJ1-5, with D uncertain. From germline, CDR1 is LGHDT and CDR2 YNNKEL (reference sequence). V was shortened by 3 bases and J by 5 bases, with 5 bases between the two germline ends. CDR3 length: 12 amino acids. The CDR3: CASSQLDQPQHF. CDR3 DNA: TGTGCCAGCAGCCAGTTGGATCAGCCCCAGCATTTT.

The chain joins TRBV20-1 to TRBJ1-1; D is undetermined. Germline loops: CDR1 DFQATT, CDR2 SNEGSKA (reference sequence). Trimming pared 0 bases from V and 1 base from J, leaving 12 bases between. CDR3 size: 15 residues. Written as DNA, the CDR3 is TGCAGTGCTAGAGATCCGAATTGGGCGAACACTGAAGCTTTCTTT. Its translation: CSARDPNWANTEAFF.

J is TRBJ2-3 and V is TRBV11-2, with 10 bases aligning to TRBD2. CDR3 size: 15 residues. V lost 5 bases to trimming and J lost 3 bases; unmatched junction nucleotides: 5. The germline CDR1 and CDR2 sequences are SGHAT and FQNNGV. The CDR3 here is CASSQAGGRTDTQYF. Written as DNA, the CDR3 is TGTGCCAGCAGCCAAGCGGGAGGGCGGACAGATACGCAGTATTTT.

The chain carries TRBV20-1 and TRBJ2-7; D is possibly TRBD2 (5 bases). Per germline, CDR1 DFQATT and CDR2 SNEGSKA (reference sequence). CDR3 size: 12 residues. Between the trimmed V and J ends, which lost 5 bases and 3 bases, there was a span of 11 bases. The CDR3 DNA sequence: TGCAGTGCTTTGGACTTCGTCTACGAGCAGTACTTC. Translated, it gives CSALDFVYEQYF.

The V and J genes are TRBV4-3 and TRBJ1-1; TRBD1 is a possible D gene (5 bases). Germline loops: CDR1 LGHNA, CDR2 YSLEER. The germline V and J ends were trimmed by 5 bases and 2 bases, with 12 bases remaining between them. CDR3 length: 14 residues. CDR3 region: CASSSPGTNTEAFF. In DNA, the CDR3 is TGCGCCAGCAGCTCGCCAGGGACCAACACTGAAGCTTTCTTT.

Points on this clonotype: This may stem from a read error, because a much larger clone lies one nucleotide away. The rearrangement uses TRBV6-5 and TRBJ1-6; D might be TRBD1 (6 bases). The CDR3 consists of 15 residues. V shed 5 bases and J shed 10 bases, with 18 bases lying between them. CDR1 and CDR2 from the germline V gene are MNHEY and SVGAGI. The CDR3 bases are TGTGCCAGCAGTAGAAGTCAGGGGCCTGGGTCACCCCTCCACTTT. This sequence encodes CASSRSQGPGSPLHF.